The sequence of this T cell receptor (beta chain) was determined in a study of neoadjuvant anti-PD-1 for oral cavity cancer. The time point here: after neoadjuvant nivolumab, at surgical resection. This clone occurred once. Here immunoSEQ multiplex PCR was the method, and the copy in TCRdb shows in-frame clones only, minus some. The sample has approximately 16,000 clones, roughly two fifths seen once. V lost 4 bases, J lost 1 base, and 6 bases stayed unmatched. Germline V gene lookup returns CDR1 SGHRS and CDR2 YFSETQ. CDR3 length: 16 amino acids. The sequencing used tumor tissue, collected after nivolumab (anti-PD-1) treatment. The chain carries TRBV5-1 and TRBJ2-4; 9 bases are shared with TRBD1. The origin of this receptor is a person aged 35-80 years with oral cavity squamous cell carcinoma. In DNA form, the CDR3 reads TGCGCCAGCAGCCTCGGGACAGGGCTGGCCAAAAACATTCAGTACTTC. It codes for CASSLGTGLAKNIQYF. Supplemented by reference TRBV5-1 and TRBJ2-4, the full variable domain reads KAGVTQTPRYLIKTRGQQVTLSCSPISGHRSVSWYQQTPGQGLQFLFEYFSETQRNKGNFPGRFSGRQFSNSRSEMNVSTLELGDSALYLCASSLGTGLAKNIQYFGAGTRLSVL.